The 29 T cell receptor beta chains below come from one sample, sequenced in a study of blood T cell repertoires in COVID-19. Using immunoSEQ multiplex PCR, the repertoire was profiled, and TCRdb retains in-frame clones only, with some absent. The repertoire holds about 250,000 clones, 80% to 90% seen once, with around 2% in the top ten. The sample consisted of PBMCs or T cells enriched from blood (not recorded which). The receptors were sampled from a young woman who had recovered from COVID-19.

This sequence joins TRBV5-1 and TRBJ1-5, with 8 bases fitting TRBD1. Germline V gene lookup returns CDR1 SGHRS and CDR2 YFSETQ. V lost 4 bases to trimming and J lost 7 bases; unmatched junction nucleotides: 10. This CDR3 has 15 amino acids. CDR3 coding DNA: TGCGCCAGCAGCATCGACAGGGGAAGAGGGCAGCCCCAGCATTTT. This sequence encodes CASSIDRGRGQPQHF.

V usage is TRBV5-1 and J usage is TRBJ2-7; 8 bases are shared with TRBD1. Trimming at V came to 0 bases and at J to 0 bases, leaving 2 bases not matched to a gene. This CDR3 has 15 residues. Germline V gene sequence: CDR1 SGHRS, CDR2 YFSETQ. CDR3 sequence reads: CASSLGTGYSYEQYF. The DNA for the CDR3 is TGCGCCAGCAGCTTGGGGACAGGGTACTCCTACGAGCAGTACTTC.

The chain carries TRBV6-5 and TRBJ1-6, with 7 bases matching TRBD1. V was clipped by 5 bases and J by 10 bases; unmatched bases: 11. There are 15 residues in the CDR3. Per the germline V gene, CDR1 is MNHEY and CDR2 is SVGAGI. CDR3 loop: CASSPPLTGRSPLHF. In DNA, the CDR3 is TGTGCCAGCAGTCCCCCCTTGACAGGGCGGTCACCCCTCCACTTT.

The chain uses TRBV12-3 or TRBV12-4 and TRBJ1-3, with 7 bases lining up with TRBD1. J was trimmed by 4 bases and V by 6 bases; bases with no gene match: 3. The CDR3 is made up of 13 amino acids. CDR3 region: CASSYRGGNTIYF. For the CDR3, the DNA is TGTGCCAGCAGCTACAGGGGCGGAAACACCATATATTTT.

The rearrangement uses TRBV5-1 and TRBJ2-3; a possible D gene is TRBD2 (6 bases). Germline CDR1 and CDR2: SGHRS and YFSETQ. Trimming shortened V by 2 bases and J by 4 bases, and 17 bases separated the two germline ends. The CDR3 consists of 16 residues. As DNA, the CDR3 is TGCGCCAGCAGCTTAAGGAGGCGGGGTCGGTCAGATACGCAGTATTTT. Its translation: CASSLRRRGRSDTQYF.

The CDR3 nucleotides are TGTGCCAGCAGTGAAGCGGGAGGGTCCTACAATGAGCAGTTCTTC. As protein: CASSEAGGSYNEQFF. This chain uses TRBV2 with TRBJ2-1; 7 bases match TRBD2. The CDR3 spans 15 residues. Germline-derived CDR1 and CDR2 are SNHLY and FYNNEI. V lost 0 bases to trimming and J lost 1 base; unmatched junction nucleotides: 0.

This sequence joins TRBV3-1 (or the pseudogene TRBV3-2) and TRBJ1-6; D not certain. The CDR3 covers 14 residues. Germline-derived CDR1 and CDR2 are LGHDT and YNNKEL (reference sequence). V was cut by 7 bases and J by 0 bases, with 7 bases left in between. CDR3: CASMASSYNSPLHF. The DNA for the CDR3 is TGTGCCAGCATGGCCAGCTCCTATAATTCACCCCTCCACTTT.

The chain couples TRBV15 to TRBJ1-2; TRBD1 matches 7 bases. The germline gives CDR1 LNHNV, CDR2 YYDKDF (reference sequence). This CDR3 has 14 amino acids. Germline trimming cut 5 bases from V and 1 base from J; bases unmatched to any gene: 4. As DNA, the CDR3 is TGTGCCACCAGCTCGACAGGGTTTAACTATGGCTACACCTTC. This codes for CATSSTGFNYGYTF.

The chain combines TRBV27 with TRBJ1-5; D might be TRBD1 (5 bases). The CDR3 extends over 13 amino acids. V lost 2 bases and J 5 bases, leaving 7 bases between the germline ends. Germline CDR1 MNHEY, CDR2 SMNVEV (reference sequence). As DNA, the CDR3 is TGTGCCAGCAGTTTAAAAGGGGATCAGCCCCAGCATTTT. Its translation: CASSLKGDQPQHF.

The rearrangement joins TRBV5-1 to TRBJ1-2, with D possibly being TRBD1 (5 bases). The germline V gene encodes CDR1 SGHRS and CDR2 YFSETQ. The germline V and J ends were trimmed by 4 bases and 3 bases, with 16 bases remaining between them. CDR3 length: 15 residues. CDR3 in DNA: TGCGCCAGCAGCCCGACGCCGGGGGAGGACTATGGCTACACCTTC. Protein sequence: CASSPTPGEDYGYTF.

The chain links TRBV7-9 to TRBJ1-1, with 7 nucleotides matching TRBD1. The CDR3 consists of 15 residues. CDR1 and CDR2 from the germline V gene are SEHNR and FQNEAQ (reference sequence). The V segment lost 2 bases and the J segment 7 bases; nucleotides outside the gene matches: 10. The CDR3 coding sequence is TGTGCCAGCAGCTTAAGAAGGGGGCGAGATCGTGAAGCTTTCTTT. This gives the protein CASSLRRGRDREAFF.

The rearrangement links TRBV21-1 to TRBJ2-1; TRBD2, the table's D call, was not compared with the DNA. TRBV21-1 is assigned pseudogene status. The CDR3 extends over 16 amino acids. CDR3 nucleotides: TGTGCCAGCAGCACGCGAGGGACTTCTTCCTACAATGAGCAGTTCTTC. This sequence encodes CASSTRGTSSYNEQFF.

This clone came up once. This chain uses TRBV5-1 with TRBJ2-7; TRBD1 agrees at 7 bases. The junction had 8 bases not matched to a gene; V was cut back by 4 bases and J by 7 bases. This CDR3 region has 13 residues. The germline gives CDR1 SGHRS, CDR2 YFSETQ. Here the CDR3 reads CASSESTGEEQYF. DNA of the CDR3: TGCGCCAGCAGCGAGAGTACAGGGGAAGAGCAGTACTTC.

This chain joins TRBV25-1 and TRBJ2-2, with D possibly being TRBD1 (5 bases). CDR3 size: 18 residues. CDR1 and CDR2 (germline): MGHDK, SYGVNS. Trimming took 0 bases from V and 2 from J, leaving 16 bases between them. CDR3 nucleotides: TGTGCCAGCAGTGAATATTTCGTCAGCAGGGAAAACACCGGGGAGCTGTTTTTT. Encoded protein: CASSEYFVSRENTGELFF. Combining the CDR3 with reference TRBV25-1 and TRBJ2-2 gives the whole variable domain EADIYQTPRYLVIGTGKKITLECSQTMGHDKMYWYQQDPGMELHLIHYSYGVNSTEKGDLSSESTVSRIRTEHFPLTLESARPSHTSQYLCASSEYFVSRENTGELFFGEGSRLTVL.

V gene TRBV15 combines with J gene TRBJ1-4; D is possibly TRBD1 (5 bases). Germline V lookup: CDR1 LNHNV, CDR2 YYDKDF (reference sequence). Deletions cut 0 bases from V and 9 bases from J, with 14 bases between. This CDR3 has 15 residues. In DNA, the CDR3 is TGTGCCACCAGCAGAGATCGGGGGGAGCCCAAAAAACTGTTTTTT. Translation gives CATSRDRGEPKKLFF.

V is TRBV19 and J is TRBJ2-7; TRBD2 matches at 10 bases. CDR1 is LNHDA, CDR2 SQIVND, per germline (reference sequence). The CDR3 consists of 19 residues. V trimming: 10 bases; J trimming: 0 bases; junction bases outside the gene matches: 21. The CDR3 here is CAISERGGSLLPSSYEQYF. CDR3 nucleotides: TGTGCCATTTCGGAGCGGGGGGGCTCCCTTTTACCAAGCTCCTACGAGCAGTACTTC.

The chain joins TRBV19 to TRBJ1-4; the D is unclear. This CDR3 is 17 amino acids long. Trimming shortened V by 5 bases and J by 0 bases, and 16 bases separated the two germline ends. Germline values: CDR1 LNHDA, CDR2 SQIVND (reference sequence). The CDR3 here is CASSFDTLRTTNEKLFF. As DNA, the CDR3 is TGTGCCAGTAGTTTTGACACCCTAAGAACAACTAATGAAAAACTGTTTTTT.

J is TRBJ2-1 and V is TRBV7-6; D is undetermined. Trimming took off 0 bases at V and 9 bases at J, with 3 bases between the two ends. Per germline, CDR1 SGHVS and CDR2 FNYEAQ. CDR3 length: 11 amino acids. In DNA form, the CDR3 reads TGTGCCAGCAGCTTAGCCGGTGAGCAGTTCTTC. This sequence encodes CASSLAGEQFF.

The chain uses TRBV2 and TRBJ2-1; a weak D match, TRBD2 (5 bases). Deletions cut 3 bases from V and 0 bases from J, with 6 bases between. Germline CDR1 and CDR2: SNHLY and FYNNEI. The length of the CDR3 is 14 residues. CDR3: CASSETTSYNEQFF. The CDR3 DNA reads TGTGCCAGCAGTGAGACTACCTCCTACAATGAGCAGTTCTTC.

CDR3 amino acids: CASSLRGNTEAFF. CDR3 nucleotides: TGTGCCAGCAGTCTCCGGGGGAACACTGAAGCTTTCTTT. This rearrangement joins TRBV2 to TRBJ1-1; D gene uncertain. Between the trimmed V and J ends, which lost 5 bases and 1 base, there was a span of 8 bases. Germline-derived CDR1 and CDR2 are SNHLY and FYNNEI. This CDR3 comprises 13 residues.

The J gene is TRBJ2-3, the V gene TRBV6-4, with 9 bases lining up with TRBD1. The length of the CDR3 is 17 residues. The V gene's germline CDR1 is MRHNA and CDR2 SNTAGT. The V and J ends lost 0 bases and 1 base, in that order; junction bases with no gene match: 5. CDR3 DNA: TGTGCCAGCAGTGACTCGAAGTGGGACAGGGGCACAGATACGCAGTATTTT. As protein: CASSDSKWDRGTDTQYF.

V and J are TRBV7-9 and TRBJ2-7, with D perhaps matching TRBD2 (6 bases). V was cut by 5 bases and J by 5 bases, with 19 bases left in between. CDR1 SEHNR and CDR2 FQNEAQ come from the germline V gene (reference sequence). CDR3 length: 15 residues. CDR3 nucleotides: TGTGCCAGCAGCCTGCGGGGCCCTACTTCAAACGAGCAGTACTTC. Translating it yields CASSLRGPTSNEQYF.

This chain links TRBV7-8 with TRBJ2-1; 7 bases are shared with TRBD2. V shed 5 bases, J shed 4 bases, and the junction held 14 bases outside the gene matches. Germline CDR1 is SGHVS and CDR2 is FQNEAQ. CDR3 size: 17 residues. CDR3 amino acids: CASSVEVWRGSYNEQFF. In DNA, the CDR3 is TGTGCCAGCAGCGTCGAGGTTTGGCGGGGGAGTTACAATGAGCAGTTCTTC.

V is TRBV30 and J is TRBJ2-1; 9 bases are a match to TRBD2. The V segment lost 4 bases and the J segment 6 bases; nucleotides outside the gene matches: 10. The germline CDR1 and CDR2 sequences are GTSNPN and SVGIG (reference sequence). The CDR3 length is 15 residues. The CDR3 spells CAWNNVAAGGNEQFF. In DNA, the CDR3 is TGTGCCTGGAATAACGTAGCAGCGGGGGGCAATGAGCAGTTCTTC.

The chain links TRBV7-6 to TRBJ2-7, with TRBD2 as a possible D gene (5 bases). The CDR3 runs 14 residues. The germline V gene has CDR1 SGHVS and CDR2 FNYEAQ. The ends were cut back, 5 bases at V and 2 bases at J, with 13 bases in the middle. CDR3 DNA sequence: TGTGCCAGCAGCCCAACTAGGGCCCCCTACGAGCAGTACTTC. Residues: CASSPTRAPYEQYF.

CDR3 region: CASRMGEPGIYGYTF. CDR3 DNA sequence: TGTGCCAGCAGAATGGGCGAGCCAGGGATCTATGGCTACACCTTC. The chain employs TRBV5-6 and TRBJ1-2; tentative D call: TRBD1 (5 bases). CDR3 length equals 15 residues. V lost 5 bases to trimming and J lost 4 bases, with 18 bases between them. Germline V gene sequence: CDR1 SGHDT, CDR2 YYEEEE.

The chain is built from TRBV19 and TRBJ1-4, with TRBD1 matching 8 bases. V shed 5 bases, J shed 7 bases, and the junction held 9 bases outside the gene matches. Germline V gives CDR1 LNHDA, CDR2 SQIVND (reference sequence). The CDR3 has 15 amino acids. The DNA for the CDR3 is TGTGCCAGTAGTTCCAACACAGGGGGGGGTGAAAAACTGTTTTTT. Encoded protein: CASSSNTGGGEKLFF.

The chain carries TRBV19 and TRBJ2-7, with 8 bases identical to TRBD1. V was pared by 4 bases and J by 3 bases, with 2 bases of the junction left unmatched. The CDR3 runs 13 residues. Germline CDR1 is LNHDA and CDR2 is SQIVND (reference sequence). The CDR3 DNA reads TGTGCCAGTAGTAACGGACAGGGCTACGAGCAGTACTTC. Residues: CASSNGQGYEQYF.

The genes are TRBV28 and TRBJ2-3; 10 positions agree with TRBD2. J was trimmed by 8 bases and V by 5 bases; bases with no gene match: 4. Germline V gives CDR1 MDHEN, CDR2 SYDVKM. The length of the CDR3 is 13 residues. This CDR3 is CASSQAGGVTQYF. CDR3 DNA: TGTGCCAGCAGTCAAGCGGGGGGGGTTACGCAGTATTTT.